Shown below are 9 T cell receptor beta chains from a single sample sequenced in a study of identical twins. TCRdb re-called the 5' RACE reads with MiXCR, one entry per CDR3 protein. The sample shows about 200,000 distinct CDR3 sequences, about 7.5% of them seen only once. This sample was also put to use in a study of yellow fever vaccine responses in identical twins.

What was sequenced was memory (CD45RO+) T cells sorted from blood. These receptors were obtained from a woman aged 18 to 35 in good health.

This clonotype was picked up many times. V gene TRBV12-3 or TRBV12-4 combines with J gene TRBJ1-1; D not certain. Trimming removed 5 bases at V and 4 bases at J, with 5 bases between. There are 11 residues in the CDR3. CDR3 DNA sequence: TGTGCCAGCAGTCCAGGCACTGAAGCTTTCTTT. Protein product: CASSPGTEAFF.

This clonotype was found many times. This chain connects TRBV15 to TRBJ2-5; the D call may be TRBD1 or TRBD2 (5 bases each). The CDR3 has 14 amino acids. Germline V gene sequence: CDR1 LNHNV, CDR2 YYDKDF (reference sequence). The germline V and J ends were trimmed by 0 bases and 7 bases, with 12 bases remaining between them. The CDR3 is CATSRDRYGTTQYF. The DNA for the CDR3 is TGTGCCACCAGCAGAGATCGTTACGGGACGACCCAGTACTTC. Based on the CDR3 plus reference TRBV15 and TRBJ2-5, the full variable domain is DAMVIQNPRYQVTQFGKPVTLSCSQTLNHNVMYWYQQKSSQAPKLLFHYYDKDFNNEADTPDNFQSRRPNTSFCFLDIRSPGLGDTAMYLCATSRDRYGTTQYFGPGTRLLVL.

At least ten counts were recorded for this clonotype. The gene calls are TRBV15 and TRBJ2-5; D remains unclear. Trimming shortened V by 1 base and J by 0 bases, and 3 bases separated the two germline ends. The CDR3 loop spans 13 amino acids. The germline CDR1 and CDR2 sequences are LNHNV and YYDKDF (reference sequence). The CDR3 here is CATSRGYQETQYF. Here the CDR3 DNA reads TGTGCCACCAGCAGAGGCTACCAAGAGACCCAGTACTTC.

This clonotype has a count of ten or more. The chain joins TRBV5-6 to TRBJ2-2; 12 nucleotides agree with TRBD2. CDR3 length: 18 residues. J gave up 1 base and V 0 bases, and 4 bases lay outside the gene matches. CDR1 and CDR2 (germline): SGHDT, YYEEEE. CDR3 amino acids: CASSLETSGGQNTGELFF. The CDR3 coding sequence is TGTGCCAGCAGCTTGGAGACTAGCGGGGGCCAGAACACCGGGGAGCTGTTTTTT.

V gene TRBV29-1 combines with J gene TRBJ1-6, with D possibly matching TRBD1 (6 bases). Looked up from germline, CDR1 is SQVTM and CDR2 is ANQGSEA. This CDR3 spans 13 amino acids. V lost 7 bases to trimming and J lost 9 bases, with 16 bases between them. The DNA for the CDR3 is TGCAGCGCAGCCGGGGGCTCGGGTTCACCCCTCCACTTT. Encoded protein: CSAAGGSGSPLHF.

This clonotype was seen at least ten times. The V call is TRBV7-2, the J call TRBJ2-1; D is undetermined. This CDR3 has 12 amino acids. The germline CDR1 and CDR2 sequences are SGHTA and FQGNSA. Trimming took 1 base from V and 10 from J, leaving 8 bases between them. CDR3 protein: CASSLGRYEQFF. In DNA, the CDR3 is TGTGCCAGCAGCTTAGGGCGTTACGAGCAGTTCTTC.

This clonotype occurred a few times. The chain employs TRBV5-1 and TRBJ1-4; tentative D call: TRBD1 (5 bases). This CDR3 comprises 15 residues. Germline lookup yields CDR1 SGHRS and CDR2 YFSETQ. V gave up 4 bases and J gave up 2 bases, with 12 bases separating them. The CDR3 sequence is CASSPGRDTNEKLFF. CDR3 coding DNA: TGCGCCAGCAGCCCAGGCCGGGACACTAATGAAAAACTGTTTTTT.

This clonotype has ten or more counts. The genes are TRBV7-9 and TRBJ1-3, with D uncertain. Germline CDR1 reads SEHNR; CDR2 reads FQNEAQ (reference sequence). The CDR3 runs to 13 residues. The V end lost 5 bases, the J end lost 3 bases, and 8 bases lay between the germline ends. The CDR3 spells CASSPQLGNTIYF. The CDR3 DNA sequence: TGTGCCAGCAGCCCCCAGCTTGGAAACACCATATATTTT.

There are many counts of this clonotype. V is TRBV3-1 and J is TRBJ2-5; 10 positions match TRBD2. Germline lookup yields CDR1 LGHDT and CDR2 YNNKEL (reference sequence). This CDR3 region has 17 residues. J was trimmed by 3 bases and V by 1 base; bases with no gene match: 8. The CDR3: CASSQVSASGGKETQYF. The CDR3 DNA reads as TGTGCCAGCAGCCAAGTCTCAGCTAGCGGGGGCAAAGAGACCCAGTACTTC.